The rows below give T cell receptor beta chains drawn from one sample of a study of blood T cell repertoires in COVID-19. Profiling relied on immunoSEQ multiplex PCR, and the TCRdb table lists in-frame clones only, not all of them. The profile shows 350,000 to 400,000 clones, 85% to 90% of them singletons. The source material was peripheral blood. The receptors come from a man between 18 and 29 years old with active or convalescent COVID-19. Both conserved end residues are part of each CDR3. Fields, in order: D gene, clone size, V gene, J gene, CDR3 protein, CDR3 DNA. D genes are given only for firm matches. Size tells how often a clone was seen (once, few, many) or the class of an expanded clone, and some rows leave it out.

D gene: -; clone size: -; V gene: TRBV28; J gene: TRBJ1-5; CDR3 protein: CASSVPAQGSPLNQPQHF; CDR3 DNA: TGTGCCAGCAGTGTCCCCGCCCAGGGCTCCCCCCTCAATCAGCCCCAGCATTTT
D gene: TRBD1; clone size: once; V gene: TRBV19; J gene: TRBJ2-1; CDR3 protein: CASSMGGQGMNNEQFF; CDR3 DNA: TGTGCCAGTAGTATGGGGGGACAGGGGATGAACAATGAGCAGTTCTTC
D gene: -; clone size: -; V gene: TRBV7-9; J gene: TRBJ1-5; CDR3 protein: CASSLAGAYQPQHF; CDR3 DNA: TGTGCCAGCAGCTTAGCAGGGGCGTATCAGCCCCAGCATTTT
D gene: -; clone size: -; V gene: TRBV5-1; J gene: TRBJ1-1; CDR3 protein: CASSIPTGNTEAFF; CDR3 DNA: TGCGCCAGCAGCATTCCGACAGGGAACACTGAAGCTTTCTTT
D gene: -; clone size: -; V gene: TRBV6-5; J gene: TRBJ1-5; CDR3 protein: CASSYGGAQPQHF; CDR3 DNA: TGTGCCAGCAGTTACGGAGGGGCTCAGCCCCAGCATTTT
D gene: TRBD2; clone size: -; V gene: TRBV11-2; J gene: TRBJ2-3; CDR3 protein: CASSLDYRTSGVTDTQYF; CDR3 DNA: TGTGCCAGCAGCTTAGACTACAGGACTAGCGGGGTCACAGATACGCAGTATTTT
D gene: -; clone size: -; V gene: TRBV27; J gene: TRBJ2-7; CDR3 protein: CASSPPGWYEQYF; CDR3 DNA: TGTGCCAGCAGTCCCCCAGGGTGGTACGAGCAGTACTTC
D gene: TRBD1; clone size: -; V gene: TRBV5-1; J gene: TRBJ1-4; CDR3 protein: CASSASGTAKNEKLFF; CDR3 DNA: TGCGCCAGCAGCGCGTCCGGGACAGCAAAAAATGAAAAACTGTTTTTT
D gene: -; clone size: -; V gene: TRBV30; J gene: TRBJ1-1; CDR3 protein: CAWSVGGPEAFF; CDR3 DNA: TGTGCCTGGAGTGTAGGAGGGCCTGAAGCTTTCTTT
D gene: -; clone size: -; V gene: TRBV4-2; J gene: TRBJ2-3; CDR3 protein: CASSQDGDTQYF; CDR3 DNA: TGTGCCAGCAGCCAAGACGGGGATACGCAGTATTTT
D gene: -; clone size: -; V gene: TRBV4-1; J gene: TRBJ2-6; CDR3 protein: CASSHEARERSGANVLTF; CDR3 DNA: TGCGCCAGCAGCCATGAGGCGCGGGAACGCTCTGGGGCCAACGTCCTGACTTTC
D gene: -; clone size: -; V gene: TRBV6-5; J gene: TRBJ2-5; CDR3 protein: CASSPSGPQETQYF; CDR3 DNA: TGTGCCAGCAGTCCGTCAGGTCCTCAAGAGACCCAGTACTTC
D gene: -; clone size: -; V gene: TRBV7-8; J gene: TRBJ2-7; CDR3 protein: CASSLSPYEQYF; CDR3 DNA: TGTGCCAGCAGCTTGAGTCCCTACGAGCAGTACTTC
D gene: -; clone size: -; V gene: TRBV9; J gene: TRBJ2-7; CDR3 protein: CASSRGVEQYF; CDR3 DNA: TGTGCCAGCAGCCGGGGAGTCGAGCAGTACTTC
D gene: -; clone size: -; V gene: TRBV7-2; J gene: TRBJ1-2; CDR3 protein: CASSANGHSEGGYTF; CDR3 DNA: TGTGCCAGCAGCGCAAACGGCCATTCGGAGGGGGGCTACACCTTC
D gene: -; clone size: -; V gene: TRBV5-1; J gene: TRBJ1-1; CDR3 protein: CASSSSGLGTEAFF; CDR3 DNA: TGCGCCAGCAGCTCTTCAGGGTTGGGCACTGAAGCTTTCTTT
D gene: -; clone size: -; V gene: TRBV5-5; J gene: TRBJ2-2; CDR3 protein: CASSLSSGLANTGELFF; CDR3 DNA: TGTGCCAGCAGCTTATCAAGCGGGCTCGCGAACACCGGGGAGCTGTTTTTT
D gene: TRBD1; clone size: -; V gene: TRBV6-1; J gene: TRBJ1-5; CDR3 protein: CASSVSRGLGDQPQHF; CDR3 DNA: TGTGCCAGCAGTGTTAGTAGGGGGCTTGGGGATCAGCCCCAGCATTTT
D gene: -; clone size: -; V gene: TRBV29-1; J gene: TRBJ1-1; CDR3 protein: CSVAQGGFTEAFF; CDR3 DNA: TGCAGCGTTGCACAGGGCGGGTTCACTGAAGCTTTCTTT
D gene: -; clone size: -; V gene: TRBV21-1; J gene: TRBJ2-3; CDR3 protein: CASSGRTSGVKNNRLTDTQYF; CDR3 DNA: TGTGCCAGCAGCGGTCGGACTAGCGGGGTGAAAAACAATCGCCTCACAGATACGCAGTATTTT
D gene: -; clone size: -; V gene: TRBV19; J gene: TRBJ2-3; CDR3 protein: CASRGWADTQYF; CDR3 DNA: TGTGCCAGTCGAGGGTGGGCAGATACGCAGTATTTT
D gene: TRBD1; clone size: once; V gene: TRBV19; J gene: TRBJ1-1; CDR3 protein: CASSSWDRGYTEAFF; CDR3 DNA: TGTGCCAGTAGTTCCTGGGACAGGGGATACACTGAAGCTTTCTTT
D gene: TRBD1; clone size: -; V gene: TRBV7-9; J gene: TRBJ1-2; CDR3 protein: CASSHRGGTGDFGYTF; CDR3 DNA: TGTGCCAGCAGCCACAGGGGCGGGACAGGGGACTTTGGCTACACCTTC
D gene: -; clone size: -; V gene: TRBV27; J gene: TRBJ1-1; CDR3 protein: CASSTLPGNTEAFF; CDR3 DNA: TGTGCCAGCAGTACCCTCCCAGGGAACACTGAAGCTTTCTTT
D gene: TRBD2; clone size: -; V gene: TRBV6-2/TRBV6-3; J gene: TRBJ2-1; CDR3 protein: CASSRFRAITTSGRSNEQFF; CDR3 DNA: TGTGCCAGCAGTAGGTTTCGTGCAATAACGACTAGCGGGAGATCAAATGAGCAGTTCTTC
D gene: TRBD1; clone size: -; V gene: TRBV18; J gene: TRBJ2-7; CDR3 protein: CASSPSPGQGPYEQYF; CDR3 DNA: TGTGCCAGCTCACCATCCCCGGGACAGGGTCCCTACGAGCAGTACTTC
D gene: -; clone size: -; V gene: TRBV28; J gene: TRBJ2-7; CDR3 protein: CASSLFTTLHGIDYEQYF; CDR3 DNA: TGTGCCAGCAGTTTATTTACTACCCTCCATGGCATCGATTACGAGCAGTACTTC
D gene: TRBD1; clone size: -; V gene: TRBV3-1/TRBV3-2; J gene: TRBJ1-1; CDR3 protein: CASSQGDRFDTEAFF; CDR3 DNA: TGTGCCAGCAGCCAAGGGGACAGGTTTGACACTGAAGCTTTCTTT
D gene: TRBD1; clone size: -; V gene: TRBV3-1/TRBV3-2; J gene: TRBJ1-4; CDR3 protein: CASSQGTGGEKLFF; CDR3 DNA: TGTGCCAGCAGCCAAGGGACAGGAGGTGAAAAACTGTTTTTT
D gene: -; clone size: -; V gene: TRBV27; J gene: TRBJ1-1; CDR3 protein: CASSLGGRTEAFF; CDR3 DNA: TGTGCCAGCAGCCTGGGGGGGCGGACTGAAGCTTTCTTT
D gene: TRBD1; clone size: -; V gene: TRBV5-6; J gene: TRBJ2-1; CDR3 protein: CASTWDSRSYNEQFF; CDR3 DNA: TGTGCCAGCACCTGGGACAGCCGCTCCTACAATGAGCAGTTCTTC
D gene: TRBD2; clone size: -; V gene: TRBV6-2/TRBV6-3; J gene: TRBJ2-2; CDR3 protein: CASSPDGGAGELFF; CDR3 DNA: TGTGCCAGCAGTCCAGATGGGGGGGCCGGGGAGCTGTTTTTT
D gene: TRBD2; clone size: -; V gene: TRBV7-7; J gene: TRBJ2-5; CDR3 protein: CASSLALSSGTQYF; CDR3 DNA: TGTGCCAGCAGCTTAGCGTTGTCTAGCGGGACCCAGTACTTC
D gene: -; clone size: -; V gene: TRBV9; J gene: TRBJ2-7; CDR3 protein: CASSVGNKKEEQYF; CDR3 DNA: TGTGCCAGCAGCGTAGGAAACAAAAAGGAGGAGCAGTACTTC
D gene: TRBD1; clone size: -; V gene: TRBV15; J gene: TRBJ2-1; CDR3 protein: CATSRGTDRGGFKQFF; CDR3 DNA: TGTGCCACCAGCAGAGGTACCGACAGGGGGGGCTTTAAGCAGTTCTTC
D gene: -; clone size: -; V gene: TRBV30; J gene: TRBJ1-6; CDR3 protein: CAWSVGDLYSPLHF; CDR3 DNA: TGTGCCTGGAGTGTGGGGGACTTATATTCACCCCTCCACTTT
D gene: -; clone size: -; V gene: TRBV9; J gene: TRBJ1-2; CDR3 protein: CASSVGRVGGYTF; CDR3 DNA: TGTGCCAGCAGCGTAGGGAGGGTCGGTGGCTACACCTTC
D gene: -; clone size: -; V gene: TRBV28; J gene: TRBJ1-1; CDR3 protein: CASSRPSTEAFF; CDR3 DNA: TGCGCCAGCAGCCGACCTAGCACTGAAGCTTTCTTT
D gene: -; clone size: once; V gene: TRBV5-6; J gene: TRBJ1-2; CDR3 protein: CASTQGQGRSYGYTF; CDR3 DNA: TGTGCCAGCACCCAAGGGCAGGGAAGATCCTATGGCTACACCTTC
D gene: -; clone size: once; V gene: TRBV7-9; J gene: TRBJ1-1; CDR3 protein: CASSLALMTDEAFF; CDR3 DNA: TGTGCCAGCAGCTTAGCGCTAATGACAGATGAAGCTTTCTTT
D gene: TRBD1; clone size: once; V gene: TRBV2; J gene: TRBJ1-1; CDR3 protein: CASSWDRGIMNTEAFF; CDR3 DNA: TGTGCCAGCAGTTGGGACAGGGGGATTATGAACACTGAAGCTTTCTTT
D gene: -; clone size: -; V gene: TRBV11-2; J gene: TRBJ1-5; CDR3 protein: CASSLAGADQPQHF; CDR3 DNA: TGTGCCAGCAGCTTAGCAGGGGCCGATCAGCCCCAGCATTTT
D gene: -; clone size: -; V gene: TRBV15; J gene: TRBJ2-7; CDR3 protein: CATSPKGAYEQYF; CDR3 DNA: TGTGCCACCAGCCCCAAGGGGGCCTACGAGCAGTACTTC